These 5 T cell receptor beta chains share one sample of origin, sequenced in a study of blood T cell repertoires in COVID-19. TCRdb's table, derived via immunoSEQ multiplex PCR, lists solely in-frame clones and lacks some. The table lists over 200,000 clones, more than 70% of them singletons. The sequenced sample consisted of peripheral blood. Source of these receptors: a woman aged 60-75 years with acute or convalescent COVID-19.

The chain carries TRBV2 and TRBJ2-1; 11 nucleotides agree with TRBD2. Germline V gene lookup returns CDR1 SNHLY and CDR2 FYNNEI. This CDR3 has 14 amino acids. Germline trimming cut 6 bases from V and 4 bases from J; bases unmatched to any gene: 2. The CDR3 reads CASRGTSGYNEQFF. As DNA, the CDR3 is TGTGCCAGCAGGGGGACTAGCGGTTACAATGAGCAGTTCTTC.

The rearrangement uses TRBV25-1 and TRBJ1-6; 9 bases map to TRBD1. The trim removed 2 bases at V and 9 bases at J, leaving 8 bases unmatched. The CDR3 is 16 residues long. Germline V gene data show CDR1 as MGHDK and CDR2 as SYGVNS. As DNA, the CDR3 is TGTGCCAGCAGTGAACCTCGGACAGGGGAGATTTCACCCCTCCACTTT. Translated: CASSEPRTGEISPLHF.

The chain carries TRBV9 and TRBJ2-1, with 12 bases that match TRBD2. Germline values: CDR1 SGDLS, CDR2 YYNGEE. The CDR3 length is 15 residues. Losses at the gene ends were 1 base for V and 4 bases for J; bases not matched to a gene: 0. The CDR3 bases are TGTGCCAGCAGCGTACTAGCGGGGGGGTACAATGAGCAGTTCTTC. Encoded protein: CASSVLAGGYNEQFF.

The chain is built from TRBV29-1 and TRBJ2-3; D remains unclear. CDR1 is SQVTM, CDR2 ANQGSEA, per germline. This CDR3 contains 16 residues. Trimming stripped 7 bases from V and 4 bases from J, with 24 bases between. The CDR3 loop is CSDPERTLTPPDTQYF. The CDR3 DNA is TGCAGCGACCCTGAGCGAACTTTAACCCCCCCAGATACGCAGTATTTT.

The chain combines TRBV7-2 with TRBJ1-2; D ambiguous. The germline CDR1 and CDR2 sequences are SGHTA and FQGNSA. The CDR3 is 11 amino acids. V was shortened by 6 bases and J by 8 bases, with 10 bases between the two germline ends. The CDR3 DNA reads as TGTGCCAGCAGTTCTGGGGAGGGCTACACCTTC. This sequence encodes CASSSGEGYTF.